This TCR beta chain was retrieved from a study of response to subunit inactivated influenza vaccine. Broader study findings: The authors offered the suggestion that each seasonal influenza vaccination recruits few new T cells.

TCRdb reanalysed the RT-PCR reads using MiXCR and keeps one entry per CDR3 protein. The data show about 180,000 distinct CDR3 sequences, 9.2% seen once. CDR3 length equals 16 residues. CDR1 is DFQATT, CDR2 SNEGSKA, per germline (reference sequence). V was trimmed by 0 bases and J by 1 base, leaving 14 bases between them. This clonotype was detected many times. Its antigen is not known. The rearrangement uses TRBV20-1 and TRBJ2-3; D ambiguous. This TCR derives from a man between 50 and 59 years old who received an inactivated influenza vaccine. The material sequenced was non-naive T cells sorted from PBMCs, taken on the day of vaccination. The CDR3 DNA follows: TGCAGTGCTAGAGATCGGCCCCGGAAGGGCACAGATACGCAGTATTTT. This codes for CSARDRPRKGTDTQYF.